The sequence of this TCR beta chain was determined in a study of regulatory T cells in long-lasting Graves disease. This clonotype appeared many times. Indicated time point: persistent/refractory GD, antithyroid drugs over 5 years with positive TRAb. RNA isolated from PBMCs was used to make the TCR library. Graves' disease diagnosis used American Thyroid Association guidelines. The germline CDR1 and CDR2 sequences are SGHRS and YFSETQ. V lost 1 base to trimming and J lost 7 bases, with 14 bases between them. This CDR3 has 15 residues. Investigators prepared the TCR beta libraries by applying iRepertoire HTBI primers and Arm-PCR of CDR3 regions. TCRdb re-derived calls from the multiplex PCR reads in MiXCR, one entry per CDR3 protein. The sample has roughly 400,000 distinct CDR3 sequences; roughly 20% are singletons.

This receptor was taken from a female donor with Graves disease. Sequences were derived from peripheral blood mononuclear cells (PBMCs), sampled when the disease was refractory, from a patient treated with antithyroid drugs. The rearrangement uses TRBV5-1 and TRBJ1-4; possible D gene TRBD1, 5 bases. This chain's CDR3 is CASSLSDSSSEKLFF. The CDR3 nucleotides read TGCGCCAGCAGCTTGAGCGACAGCTCTAGTGAAAAACTGTTTTTT. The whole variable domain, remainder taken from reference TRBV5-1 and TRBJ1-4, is KAGVTQTPRYLIKTRGQQVTLSCSPISGHRSVSWYQQTPGQGLQFLFEYFSETQRNKGNFPGRFSGRQFSNSRSEMNVSTLELGDSALYLCASSLSDSSSEKLFFGSGTQLSVL.